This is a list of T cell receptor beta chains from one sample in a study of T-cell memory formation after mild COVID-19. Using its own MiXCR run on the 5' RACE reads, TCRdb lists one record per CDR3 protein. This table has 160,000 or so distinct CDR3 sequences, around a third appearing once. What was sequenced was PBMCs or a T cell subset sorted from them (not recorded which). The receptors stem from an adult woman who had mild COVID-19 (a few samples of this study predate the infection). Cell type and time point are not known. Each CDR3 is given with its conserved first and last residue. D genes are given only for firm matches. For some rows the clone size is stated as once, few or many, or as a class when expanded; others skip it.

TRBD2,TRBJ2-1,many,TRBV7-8,CASKDLAGGPSEQFF,TGTGCCAGCAAGGATCTAGCGGGGGGGCCGAGTGAGCAGTTCTTC
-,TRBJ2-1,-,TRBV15,CATSSSSVSYNEQFF,TGTGCCACCAGCAGTTCCAGCGTATCCTACAATGAGCAGTTCTTC
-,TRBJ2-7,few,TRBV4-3,CASSRDRDPQYEQYF,TGCGCCAGCAGCCGAGACCGGGACCCTCAGTACGAGCAGTACTTC
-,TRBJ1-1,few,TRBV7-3,CASSLTGLDKEAFF,TGTGCCAGCAGCTTAACAGGATTGGATAAAGAAGCTTTCTTT
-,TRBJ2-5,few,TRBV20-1,CSARDPPQGETQYF,TGCAGTGCTAGAGATCCTCCACAGGGTGAGACCCAGTACTTC
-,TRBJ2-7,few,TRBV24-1,CATSDNDSPYYEQYF,TGTGCCACCAGTGATAATGACAGCCCTTATTACGAGCAGTACTTC
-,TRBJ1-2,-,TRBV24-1,CATSERGPTLGGYTF,TGTGCCACCAGTGAGAGGGGACCGACTTTGGGGGGCTACACCTTC
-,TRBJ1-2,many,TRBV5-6,CASSLGPGNYGYTF,TGTGCCAGCAGCTTGGGCCCAGGGAACTATGGCTACACCTTC
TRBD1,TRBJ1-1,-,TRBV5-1,CASKKGAVDTEAFF,TGCGCCAGCAAAAAGGGGGCCGTGGACACTGAAGCTTTCTTT
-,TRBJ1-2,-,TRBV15,CATSRAAGDGYTF,TGTGCCACCAGCAGAGCGGCGGGGGACGGCTACACCTTC
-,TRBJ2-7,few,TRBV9,CASIRGRPYEQYF,TGTGCCAGCATTCGGGGACGCCCCTACGAGCAGTACTTC
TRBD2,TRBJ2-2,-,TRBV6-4,CASSDSGTSGFTGELFF,TGTGCCAGCAGTGACTCGGGGACTAGCGGGTTCACCGGGGAGCTGTTTTTT
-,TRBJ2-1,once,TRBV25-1,CASCKDRASGDEQFF,TGTGCCAGCTGTAAAGACAGAGCCTCTGGGGATGAGCAGTTCTTC
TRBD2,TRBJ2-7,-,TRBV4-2,CASSGGRFHEQYF,TGTGCCAGCAGCGGCGGGAGGTTCCACGAGCAGTACTTC
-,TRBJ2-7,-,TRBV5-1,CASMPGQGDEQYF,TGCGCCAGCATGCCGGGACAAGGAGACGAGCAGTACTTC
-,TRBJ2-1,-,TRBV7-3,CASSLQGASGVYNEQFF,TGTGCCAGCAGCCTGCAGGGGGCTAGCGGAGTCTACAATGAGCAGTTCTTC
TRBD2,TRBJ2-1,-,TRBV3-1,CASSQLAGGMDEQFF,TGTGCCAGCAGCCAGCTAGCGGGAGGAATGGACGAGCAGTTCTTC
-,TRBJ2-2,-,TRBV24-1,CATSLISGVDTGELFF,TGTGCCACCAGTTTAATTTCGGGGGTCGACACCGGGGAGCTGTTTTTT
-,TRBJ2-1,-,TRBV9,CASSPSDWKDEQFF,TGTGCCAGCAGCCCTTCGGACTGGAAGGATGAGCAGTTCTTC
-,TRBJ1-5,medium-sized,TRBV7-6,CASSRDINQPQHF,TGTGCCAGCAGCCGGGACATTAATCAGCCCCAGCATTTT
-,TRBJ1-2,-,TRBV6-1,CASSDTGGYGYTF,TGTGCCAGCAGTGATACGGGGGGGTATGGCTACACCTTC
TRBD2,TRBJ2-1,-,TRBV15,CATRTGLAGMDEQFF,TGTGCCACCAGAACGGGACTAGCGGGGATGGATGAGCAGTTCTTC
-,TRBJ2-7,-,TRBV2,CASTGNRAAYEQYF,TGTGCCAGCACGGGCAACAGGGCCGCATACGAGCAGTACTTC
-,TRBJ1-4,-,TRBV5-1,CASSLAARPEKKLFF,TGCGCCAGCAGCTTGGCCGCGAGGCCCGAAAAAAAACTGTTTTTT
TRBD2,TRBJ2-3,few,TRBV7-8,CASSLERGQRDTQYF,TGTGCCAGCAGCTTAGAGCGGGGGCAACGAGATACGCAGTATTTT
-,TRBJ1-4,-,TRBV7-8,CASSLRSGRAEKLFF,TGTGCCAGCAGCTTAAGGTCGGGGCGCGCTGAAAAACTGTTTTTT
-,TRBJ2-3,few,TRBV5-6,CASSLGGNTQYF,TGTGCCAGCAGCTTGGGTGGGAATACGCAGTATTTT
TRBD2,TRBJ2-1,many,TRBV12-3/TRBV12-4,CASRLAGGQNEQFF,TGTGCCAGCAGACTAGCGGGAGGTCAAAATGAGCAGTTCTTC
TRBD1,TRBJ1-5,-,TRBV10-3,CAISAGQGNQPQHF,TGTGCCATCAGTGCGGGACAGGGAAATCAGCCCCAGCATTTT
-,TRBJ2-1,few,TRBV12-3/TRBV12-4,CASSQTNEQFF,TGTGCCAGCAGTCAAACCAATGAGCAGTTCTTC
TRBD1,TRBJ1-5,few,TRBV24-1,CATSDGRGPNQPQHF,TGTGCCACCAGTGACGGCAGGGGGCCCAATCAGCCCCAGCATTTT
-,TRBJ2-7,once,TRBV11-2,CASSSGPSEDF,TGTGCCAGCAGCTCAGGACCGTCGGAGGACTTC
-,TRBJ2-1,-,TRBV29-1,CSARPGTNEQFF,TGCAGCGCCAGGCCGGGGACCAATGAGCAGTTCTTC
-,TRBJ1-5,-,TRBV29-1,CSVRTDNQPQHF,TGCAGCGTTAGGACAGACAATCAGCCCCAGCATTTT
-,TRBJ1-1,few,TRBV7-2,CASSPSIVTEAFF,TGTGCCAGCAGCCCCTCAATAGTGACTGAAGCTTTCTTT
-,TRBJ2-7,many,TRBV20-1,CSAGGQPPKQYF,TGCAGTGCAGGGGGGCAGCCCCCGAAGCAGTACTTC